The clone carrying this TCR beta chain was seen a handful of times. Measured with immunoSEQ multiplex PCR; TCRdb has only the in-frame clones, and not every one. The sample contains about 49,000 clones, about 70% of which appear only once. This sample stems from a study of cytotoxic CD8 clonotypes in ibrutinib-treated CLL. The overall study: Investigators reported about 25 partial and 2 complete responses; after median around 63 months, 14 patients remained remitted and about 12 progressed.

V was pared by 5 bases and J by 0 bases, with 11 bases between. The CDR3 is 15 residues long. CDR1 SNHLY and CDR2 FYNNEI come from the germline V gene. The TCR originated in a human donor with chronic lymphocytic leukemia. J is TRBJ1-5 and V is TRBV2; D is perhaps TRBD1 (6 bases). The source was PBMCs, collected after 12 months of ibrutinib treatment. CDR3 amino acids: CASSPQGLSNQPQHF. DNA for the CDR3: TGTGCCAGCAGTCCACAGGGACTTAGCAATCAGCCCCAGCATTTT.